One sample yielded the 20 T cell receptor beta chains listed below, sequenced in a study of immune evolution from preneoplasia to lung adenocarcinoma. The protocol was immunoSEQ multiplex PCR, while the TCRdb copy is restricted to in-frame clones and leaves out a portion. The table includes about 1,200 clones, approximately 87% detected once. The sequenced material came from FFPE adjacent normal lung tissue. These receptors were collected from a person between 55 and 70 years old with lung adenocarcinoma.

The chain employs TRBV7-6 and TRBJ2-2; TRBD1 agrees at 10 bases. This CDR3 has 15 residues. The germline CDR1 and CDR2 sequences are SGHVS and FNYEAQ. Germline trimming cut 7 bases from V and 6 bases from J; bases unmatched to any gene: 8. The CDR3 protein is CASNTGTGVAGELFF. The CDR3 region has the DNA TGTGCCAGCAATACCGGGACAGGGGTCGCCGGGGAGCTGTTTTTT.

V and J are TRBV7-8 and TRBJ2-3, with 9 bases lining up with TRBD2. CDR3 length: 17 residues. Germline V gene sequence: CDR1 SGHVS, CDR2 FQNEAQ. The ends lost 5 bases at V and 2 bases at J; junction bases unmatched: 11. The CDR3 nucleotides are TGTGCCAGCAGCCCACTACGACTAGCGGAACCCACAGATACGCAGTATTTT. Translating it yields CASSPLRLAEPTDTQYF. The full variable domain, with the rest looked up from reference TRBV7-8 and TRBJ2-3, is GAGVSQSPRYKVAKRGQDVALRCDPISGHVSLFWYQQALGQGPEFLTYFQNEAQLDKSGLPSDRFFAERPEGSVSTLKIQRTQQEDSAVYLCASSPLRLAEPTDTQYFGPGTRLTVL.

The CDR3, as DNA: TGTGCCAGCTCACACGGACAGGTAGGGAACACTGAAGCTTTCTTT. It yields the protein CASSHGQVGNTEAFF. The chain joins TRBV18 to TRBJ1-1; 7 bases agree with TRBD1. Germline V gene lookup returns CDR1 KGHSH and CDR2 LQKENI. There are 15 residues in the CDR3. The J segment lost 1 base and the V segment lost 4 bases, leaving 6 bases of the junction unmatched.

This chain uses TRBV4-2 with TRBJ2-1; D could derive from TRBD1 or TRBD2 (6 bases each). The CDR3 contains 15 residues. Germline V gene lookup returns CDR1 LGHNA and CDR2 YNFKEQ. V was pared by 0 bases and J by 4 bases, with 10 bases between. The CDR3 DNA is TGTGCCAGCAGCCAAGACCCGGGGGCTTACAATGAGCAGTTCTTC. This translates into CASSQDPGAYNEQFF.

This clone has a handful of counts. This chain uses TRBV5-6 with TRBJ1-2; no reliable D call. The germline gives CDR1 SGHDT, CDR2 YYEEEE. V gave up 1 base and J gave up 7 bases, with 14 bases separating them. This CDR3 contains 14 residues. The CDR3 sequence is CASSLLLEDRGYTF. DNA of the CDR3: TGTGCCAGCAGCTTGCTGCTAGAAGACCGTGGCTACACCTTC.

This chain uses TRBV5-1 with TRBJ2-3; 7 bases map to TRBD1. This CDR3 contains 14 residues. J was trimmed by 2 bases and V by 4 bases; bases with no gene match: 4. Germline V CDR1 and CDR2: SGHRS, YFSETQ. In nucleotides, the CDR3 is TGCGCCAGCAGCCAGGGGGAATACACAGATACGCAGTATTTT. It encodes CASSQGEYTDTQYF.

This clone was counted once. V is TRBV5-1 and J is TRBJ1-1, with 7 bases lining up with TRBD1. Germline CDR1 SGHRS, CDR2 YFSETQ. Trimming cost V 3 bases and J 1 base; bases outside gene matches: 9. The CDR3 totals 16 residues. CDR3 nucleotide sequence: TGCGCCAGCAGCTCCTTGACAGGGATGGCGAACACTGAAGCTTTCTTT. Its translation is CASSSLTGMANTEAFF. The full variable domain, completed using reference TRBV5-1 and TRBJ1-1, is KAGVTQTPRYLIKTRGQQVTLSCSPISGHRSVSWYQQTPGQGLQFLFEYFSETQRNKGNFPGRFSGRQFSNSRSEMNVSTLELGDSALYLCASSSLTGMANTEAFFGQGTRLTVV.

The chain couples TRBV30 to TRBJ1-4; no definite D call. CDR3 length: 13 residues. V gave up 7 bases and J gave up 3 bases, with 12 bases separating them. Germline CDR1 reads GTSNPN; CDR2 reads SVGIG (reference sequence). For the CDR3, the DNA is TGTGCCTCCGCTCAAATGGCTAATGAAAAACTGTTTTTT. Amino acid sequence: CASAQMANEKLFF.

The chain carries TRBV11-2 and TRBJ2-1, with D possibly matching TRBD1 (6 bases). CDR1 is SGHAT, CDR2 FQNNGV, per germline. Trimming left V 5 bases short and J 5 bases short, with 10 bases between. This CDR3 is 13 amino acids long. CDR3 in DNA: TGTGCCAGCAGCACGGGACATAACAATGAGCAGTTCTTC. Its translation: CASSTGHNNEQFF.

The chain is built from TRBV19 and TRBJ1-2; TRBD1 is a possible D gene (5 bases). CDR3 length equals 13 residues. Trimming removed 4 bases from V and 14 bases from J, with 20 bases in between. CDR1 LNHDA and CDR2 SQIVND come from the germline V gene (reference sequence). The CDR3 bases are TGTGCCAGTAGTACCCGGGACGGGACTCCCGGGACCTTC. It encodes CASSTRDGTPGTF.

This sequence joins TRBV5-4 and TRBJ2-1, with a possible D match to TRBD1 (6 bases). CDR1 is SGHNT and CDR2 is YYREEE in the germline V gene (reference sequence). This CDR3 is built from 16 residues. V was clipped by 4 bases and J by 6 bases, with 20 bases between them. CDR3 region: CASSHAGSTGSNEQFF. In nucleotides, the CDR3 is TGTGCCAGCAGCCACGCTGGGTCCACAGGGTCCAATGAGCAGTTCTTC.

The J gene is TRBJ1-6, the V gene TRBV15; 7 bases map to TRBD1. The J segment lost 5 bases and the V segment lost 5 bases, leaving 3 bases of the junction unmatched. Germline V gives CDR1 LNHNV, CDR2 YYDKDF (reference sequence). This CDR3 spans 14 amino acids. The DNA of the CDR3 is TGTGCCACCAGCCCTGACAGGGATAATTCACCCCTCCACTTT. Translation gives CATSPDRDNSPLHF.

This rearrangement joins TRBV19 to TRBJ1-1; D is unresolved. There are 12 residues in the CDR3. CDR1 LNHDA and CDR2 SQIVND come from the germline V gene (reference sequence). Trimming stripped 6 bases from V and 3 bases from J, with 8 bases between. The chain's CDR3 is CASRGLDTEAFF. In DNA, the CDR3 is TGTGCCAGTAGGGGGTTGGACACTGAAGCTTTCTTT.

The rearrangement joins TRBV19 to TRBJ2-7, with a possible D match to TRBD2 (5 bases). V was pared by 5 bases and J by 5 bases, with 22 bases between. The CDR3 sequence is 16 residues long. Germline-derived CDR1 and CDR2 are LNHDA and SQIVND (reference sequence). CDR3 nucleotides: TGTGCCAGTAGTCCCTACAGTCACGGTCCGAGGGACGAGCAGTACTTC. Protein product: CASSPYSHGPRDEQYF. Supplemented by reference TRBV19 and TRBJ2-7, the full variable domain reads DGGITQSPKYLFRKEGQNVTLSCEQNLNHDAMYWYRQDPGQGLRLIYYSQIVNDFQKGDIAEGYSVSREKKESFPLTVTSAQKNPTAFYLCASSPYSHGPRDEQYFGPGTRLTVT.

The sample holds a few counts of this clone. The chain carries TRBV9 and TRBJ2-7, with D possibly TRBD1 on 6 matching bases. This CDR3 has 15 residues. V was trimmed by 2 bases and J by 3 bases, leaving 15 bases between them. CDR1 is SGDLS, CDR2 YYNGEE, per germline. This CDR3 reads CASSVAGTTDYEQYF. CDR3 bases: TGTGCCAGCAGCGTTGCCGGGACAACGGACTACGAGCAGTACTTC.

J is TRBJ2-7 and V is TRBV28; 7 bases line up with TRBD1. The CDR3 is 16 amino acids. The germline V gene has CDR1 MDHEN and CDR2 SYDVKM. After removal of 5 bases from V and 7 bases from J, the junction contained 17 bases not matched to a gene. The CDR3 bases are TGTGCCAGCAGTAAAAACAGGGGTCCAATGTTGAGGGAGCAGTACTTC. The encoded protein is CASSKNRGPMLREQYF.

This sequence joins TRBV5-1 and TRBJ2-7; the match to TRBD1 covers 8 bases. V shed 0 bases and J 3 bases; nucleotides not matched to a gene: 5. The CDR3 spans 15 residues. Germline V gene sequence: CDR1 SGHRS, CDR2 YFSETQ. The CDR3 spells CASSLDRGTGYEQYF. The CDR3 nucleotides are TGCGCCAGCAGCTTGGATCGGGGGACAGGCTACGAGCAGTACTTC. Together with reference TRBV5-1 and TRBJ2-7, the CDR3 gives the full variable domain: KAGVTQTPRYLIKTRGQQVTLSCSPISGHRSVSWYQQTPGQGLQFLFEYFSETQRNKGNFPGRFSGRQFSNSRSEMNVSTLELGDSALYLCASSLDRGTGYEQYFGPGTRLTVT.

The chain employs TRBV7-2 and TRBJ2-5, with D perhaps matching TRBD1 (5 bases). This CDR3 is built from 13 residues. Trimming took 4 bases from V and 4 from J, leaving 10 bases between them. Per the germline V gene, CDR1 is SGHTA and CDR2 is FQGNSA. The CDR3, as DNA: TGTGCCAGCAGCTCTTCAGGGCTAGAGACCCAGTACTTC. This translates into CASSSSGLETQYF.

The gene calls are TRBV28 and TRBJ2-7, with TRBD1 matching 9 bases. J gave up 0 bases and V 3 bases, and 3 bases lay outside the gene matches. Per germline, CDR1 MDHEN and CDR2 SYDVKM. CDR3 length: 15 residues. The CDR3 is CASSFSGQGSYEQYF. CDR3 DNA: TGTGCCAGCAGTTTCTCGGGACAGGGCTCCTACGAGCAGTACTTC.

The rearrangement joins TRBV29-1 to TRBJ2-2; D perhaps matches TRBD2 (6 bases). Trimming took off 4 bases at V and 2 bases at J, with 11 bases between the two ends. Looked up from germline, CDR1 is SQVTM and CDR2 is ANQGSEA. The CDR3 totals 14 residues. CDR3 residues: CSVVGTLNTGELFF. The CDR3 DNA is TGCAGCGTTGTGGGGACTCTCAACACCGGGGAGCTGTTTTTT.